This TCR beta chain was found in a study of beta chain features in type 1 diabetes. Study-level points and caveats: Moderately but significantly shorter TCRB CDR3s were found in Type 1 diabetes patients in all four CD4+ subsets. Whatever favoring of shorter templates PCR might show would apply equally to patients and controls. VDJ junctions from patients with type 1 diabetes contained fewer insertions and more deletions.

CD4+ cells of the naive, central memory, regulatory and stem cell-like memory types were sorted via CD45RO/CCR7/CD25/CD127/CD95/CD27. On this clone: What it binds is not known.

Reverse transcription of all isolated RNA meant that expressed TCRB transcripts were sequenced. Sequenced by immunoSEQ multiplex PCR; TCRdb stores in-frame clones only, minus some. The sample consists of around 600,000 clones, around 11% of them appearing once. Trimming shortened V by 8 bases and J by 6 bases, and 11 bases separated the two germline ends. The CDR3 is 12 amino acids. From germline, CDR1 is MNHEY and CDR2 SVGAGI. The TCR originated in a young man with type 1 diabetes. What was sequenced was naive CD4+ T cells from blood. J is TRBJ1-5 and V is TRBV6-5, with unresolved D. This CDR3 is CASGRWGQPQHF. In DNA form, the CDR3 reads TGTGCCAGCGGACGTTGGGGTCAGCCCCAGCATTTT.